This TCR beta chain emerged from a study of blood T cell repertoires in COVID-19. At the level of the study: The samples span acute and convalescent COVID-19 from the United States, Italy and Spain.

How the authors handled the data: Quantification of nucleated cells was approximated via reference gene primer amplification. Only in-frame clones appear in the TCRdb table, and some are missing; sequencing was by immunoSEQ multiplex PCR. The D gene and trimming were derived from the DNA, and the V and J assignments and clone size from that table. The data show 60,000 to 80,000 clones, about nine tenths seen once. The trim removed 1 base at V and 4 bases at J, leaving 14 bases unmatched. CDR3 length equals 19 residues. The V gene's germline CDR1 is SGHVS and CDR2 FQNEAQ. The sequence derives from a woman at least 80 years old with acute or convalescent COVID-19. The material sequenced was peripheral blood. This rearrangement joins TRBV7-8 to TRBJ2-2, with 8 bases fitting TRBD2. The CDR3 nucleotides read TGTGCCAGCAGCTTAGGACACTCCGGGACTAGGAGGATCACCGGGGAGCTGTTTTTT. Protein: CASSLGHSGTRRITGELFF.